The T cell receptor (beta chain) described here comes from a study of cytomegalovirus exposure and HLA in healthy donors. Findings of the study overall: A later examination showed that TCR association rates differed by HLA locus, with DRB1 most and HLA-C fewest. Later analysis reportedly placed an Asian-associated ancestry cluster below the approximately 650-donor mean in N-insertions. In a later analysis, HLA-associated TCR beta chains were more clonally expanded than equally common others. According to the study, around 150 TCR beta chains were cytomegalovirus-associated.

The PCR used 60 Vbeta and 13 Jbeta primers. Some clones are missing from TCRdb's copy, which holds only in-frame ones; the method was immunoSEQ multiplex PCR. The sample contains about 190,000 clones, 79% of which appear only once. In its sample, this clone was seen a few times. Antigen unknown. The J segment lost 3 bases and the V segment lost 10 bases, leaving 6 bases of the junction unmatched. This CDR3 is 13 amino acids long. The V and J genes are TRBV23-1 and TRBJ1-5; 7 bases align to TRBD1. TRBV23-1 is recorded as an ORF, its role being uncertain. This TCR derives from a woman younger than 30 in good health and CMV-seronegative. The sample comprised PBMCs. The CDR3 region is CATYGTDNQPQHF. CDR3 nucleotides: TGCGCCACGTACGGGACAGACAATCAGCCCCAGCATTTT.